This T cell receptor beta chain stems from a study of a mutant IDH1 vaccine in newly diagnosed glioma (dated by TCRdb to 2020 to 2022). Regarding the complete study: Vaccination started 4-6 weeks after radiotherapy alone, or was given together with temozolomide cycles in the groups whose treatment included chemotherapy. Of the 32 treated patients, roughly 60% were male and about 38% were female, and the mean age was 40.4 years. For exploratory analyses, about two dozen treated patients had longitudinal TCRB deep sequencing done wherever samples were available. Peripheral blood was drawn at six visits: V03 (baseline), V05, V07, V10, V12 and V13. The week-35 safety follow-up was designated visit V12, and the week-47 end of study was designated visit V13. Prior to enrollment, patients had been given standard therapy consisting of radiotherapy alone, temozolomide alone, or radiochemotherapy with temozolomide, with the combination given to most patients.

Here is what the overall study found, with its caveats: Pseudoprogression seemed to be unrelated to changes in the top peripheral T cell clonotypes found by TCRB sequencing. Availability determined which PBMC samples were chosen for TCRB deep sequencing. Across multiple MHC alleles, vaccine-induced immune responses were seen in about 93% of patients. It was noted by the authors that analyses of patient blood samples could not be reproduced owing to sample limitations.

Library preparation was by the immunoSEQ multiplex PCR assay. Rearranged TCR beta chain sequences were amplified with the hsTCRB Kit following the manufacturer's protocol. An Illumina MiSeq was used to sequence the TCRB libraries. The published analysis was carried out like this. Demultiplexing, trimming and gene mapping were performed with the kit vendor's proprietary platform. Held by TCRdb, this immuneACCESS table contains in-frame sequences only and omits some clones. Under half of the omission traces to an unresolved V gene where checked; the cause of the rest is unknown. That table furnishes V, J and clone size, whereas the DNA furnished D and trimming. The sample table lists some 62,000 clones, 80% to 85% of them with a count of one. The ten largest clones capture around 4.1% of the sample. Per the publication, the time point label means: week 47, end of study. Each vaccine dose was 300 ug of a 20-mer mutant IDH1 peptide in Montanide, given subcutaneously with topical imiquimod. Patients were given eight vaccinations, in weeks 1, 3, 5, 7, 11, 15, 19 and 23, which matched visits V03 through V10. Donors had newly diagnosed WHO grade 3 or 4 IDH1-mutant astrocytomas with loss of nuclear ATRX. The samples were drawn from NOA16, a multicentre, single-arm, open-label phase I trial in Germany that tested a mutant IDH1 peptide vaccine in humans for the first time. Genomic DNA for TCRB sequencing was isolated from EDTA blood with the DNeasy Blood and Tissue Kit.

Regarding this clone: It lacks a known antigen. No base quality values were provided; no much bigger clone lies one nucleotide off.

Unmatched junction bases come to 2, with V trimmed by 0 bases and J by 2 bases. The cysteine opens and the phenylalanine closes a CDR3 of 14 amino acids. Only the CDR3 DNA is retained, 42 bases long and in frame from the first base. CDR1 and CDR2 (SGHRS, YFSETQ) derive from the germline V gene. The V and J segments used are TRBV5-1 and TRBJ2-7; TRBD1 fits 7 bases in the junction. The clonotype comes from a young man with glioma. The sequenced sample was PBMCs, obtained from a glioma patient whose treatment included an IDH1 peptide vaccine. The CDR3 region has the sequence CASSLAGQTYEQYF. DNA sequence: TGCGCCAGCAGCTTGGCGGGACAGACCTACGAGCAGTACTTC. Outside the CDR3, residues come from the reference TRBV5-1 and TRBJ2-7 proteins, so the full variable domain is: KAGVTQTPRYLIKTRGQQVTLSCSPISGHRSVSWYQQTPGQGLQFLFEYFSETQRNKGNFPGRFSGRQFSNSRSEMNVSTLELGDSALYLCASSLAGQTYEQYFGPGTRLTVT.